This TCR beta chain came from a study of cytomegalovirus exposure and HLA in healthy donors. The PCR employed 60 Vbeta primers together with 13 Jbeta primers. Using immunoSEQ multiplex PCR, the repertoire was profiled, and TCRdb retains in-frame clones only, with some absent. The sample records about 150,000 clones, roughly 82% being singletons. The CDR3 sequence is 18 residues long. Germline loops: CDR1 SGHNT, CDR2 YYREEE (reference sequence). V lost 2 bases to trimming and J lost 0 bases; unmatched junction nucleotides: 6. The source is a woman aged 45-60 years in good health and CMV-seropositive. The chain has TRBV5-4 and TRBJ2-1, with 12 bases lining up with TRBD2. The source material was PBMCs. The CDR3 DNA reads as TGTGCCAGCAGCTTTGGTCTAGCGGGGGGGAGCTCCTACAATGAGCAGTTCTTC. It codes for CASSFGLAGGSSYNEQFF.